This T cell receptor beta chain was obtained from a study of blood T cell repertoires in COVID-19. Repertoires were generated with immunoSEQ multiplex PCR, while TCRdb's copy carries only in-frame clones and drops some. This repertoire shows 120,000 or so clones, approximately 68% found once; its top ten account for approximately 2.3%. The CDR3 is 14 residues long. Germline lookup yields CDR1 SNHLY and CDR2 FYNNEI. Trimming shortened V by 8 bases and J by 5 bases, and 18 bases separated the two germline ends. This clone was detected a few times. The sequenced sample was peripheral blood. This clonotype was sampled from a woman aged 70 to 79 with acute or convalescent COVID-19. This chain joins TRBV2 and TRBJ1-1; D possibly corresponds to TRBD1 (6 bases). CDR3 sequence (DNA): TGTGCCAGCCTGCCACAGGGTTTCGGGACTGAAGCTTTCTTT. It encodes CASLPQGFGTEAFF.